These 26 T cell receptor beta chains were all obtained from the same sample, sequenced in a study of blood T cell repertoires in COVID-19. Data came from immunoSEQ multiplex PCR; TCRdb stores just in-frame clones and leaves some out. This sample has 150,000 to 200,000 clones, with about nine tenths found just once. Specimen: peripheral blood. The origin of the receptors is a man between 70 and 80 years old with acute or convalescent COVID-19.

This chain joins TRBV29-1 and TRBJ2-1; the match to TRBD2 covers 13 bases. Germline trimming cut 4 bases from V and 3 bases from J; bases unmatched to any gene: 6. The CDR3 is 16 amino acids. In germline, CDR1 is SQVTM, CDR2 ANQGSEA. CDR3 sequence reads: CSVARTSGGLYNEQFF. For the CDR3, the DNA is TGCAGCGTTGCTCGGACTAGCGGGGGCCTCTACAATGAGCAGTTCTTC.

The chain employs TRBV2 and TRBJ1-2, with 11 bases fitting TRBD1. V shed 1 base, J shed 8 bases, and the junction held 9 bases outside the gene matches. Germline V gene data show CDR1 as SNHLY and CDR2 as FYNNEI. CDR3 length equals 16 residues. The CDR3 reads CASSEVPGTGGGGYTF. CDR3 sequence (DNA): TGTGCCAGCAGTGAAGTCCCCGGGACAGGGGGAGGGGGCTACACCTTC.

The chain employs TRBV6-2 or TRBV6-3 and TRBJ1-5, with D hard to call. CDR1 is MNHEY and CDR2 is SVGEGT in the germline V gene. Trimming took off 0 bases at V and 7 bases at J, with 19 bases between the two ends. The CDR3 totals 17 residues. CDR3 sequence reads: CASSYSLPSGRRQPQHF. CDR3 nucleotide sequence: TGTGCCAGCAGTTACTCCCTTCCATCCGGAAGGAGACAGCCCCAGCATTTT.

The chain recombines TRBV15 with TRBJ1-3; 7 nucleotides match TRBD1. V lost 1 base to trimming and J lost 7 bases; unmatched junction nucleotides: 7. The CDR3 is made up of 15 amino acids. Germline V gene lookup returns CDR1 LNHNV and CDR2 YYDKDF (reference sequence). The CDR3 sequence: CATSRAGQERNTIYF. In nucleotides, the CDR3 is TGTGCCACCAGCAGAGCCGGACAGGAGCGCAACACCATATATTTT. The entire variable domain, with the rest obtained from reference TRBV15 and TRBJ1-3, is as follows: DAMVIQNPRYQVTQFGKPVTLSCSQTLNHNVMYWYQQKSSQAPKLLFHYYDKDFNNEADTPDNFQSRRPNTSFCFLDIRSPGLGDTAMYLCATSRAGQERNTIYFGEGSWLTVV.

This clone was recorded once. The chain uses TRBV2 and TRBJ1-1; the D gene is possibly TRBD1 (6 bases). V lost 7 bases, J lost 1 base, and 16 bases lay in between. Germline CDR1 reads SNHLY; CDR2 reads FYNNEI. The CDR3 sequence is 15 residues long. CDR3 residues: CASTRSTTGNTEAFF. In DNA form, the CDR3 reads TGTGCCAGCACCCGATCTACGACAGGGAACACTGAAGCTTTCTTT.

This clone was recorded once. V gene TRBV19 combines with J gene TRBJ1-5; D unresolved. The CDR3 has 15 amino acids. Per the germline V gene, CDR1 is LNHDA and CDR2 is SQIVND (reference sequence). V was cut by 4 bases and J by 0 bases, with 10 bases left in between. The DNA for the CDR3 is TGTGCCAGTAGTACTAGGTCTCATAGCAATCAGCCCCAGCATTTT. Translated, it gives CASSTRSHSNQPQHF.

The chain is built from TRBV7-2 and TRBJ2-7; 7 nucleotides agree with TRBD1. CDR3 length: 13 amino acids. Losses at the gene ends were 2 bases for V and 4 bases for J; bases not matched to a gene: 2. The germline CDR1 and CDR2 sequences are SGHTA and FQGNSA. The CDR3 here is CASSLRGLYEQYF. CDR3 bases: TGTGCCAGCAGCTTAAGGGGGCTGTACGAGCAGTACTTC.

In nucleotides, the CDR3 is TGTGCCAGCCGGCGGGCAGGGGGCGACTATGGCTACACCTTC. This encodes CASRRAGGDYGYTF. The genes are TRBV6-5 and TRBJ1-2; TRBD1 agrees at 8 bases. This CDR3 spans 14 amino acids. V lost 8 bases to trimming and J lost 3 bases; unmatched junction nucleotides: 8. The V gene's germline CDR1 is MNHEY and CDR2 SVGAGI.

The genes are TRBV11-2 and TRBJ2-2; D gene uncertain. Germline V gene data show CDR1 as SGHAT and CDR2 as FQNNGV. CDR3 length: 16 amino acids. The V gene lost 0 bases and the J gene lost 6 bases, with 14 bases spanning the gap. The CDR3 protein is CASSLEIVVSAGELFF. CDR3 nucleotide sequence: TGTGCCAGCAGCTTAGAGATAGTGGTTTCGGCCGGGGAGCTGTTTTTT. The full variable domain, its missing parts supplied by reference TRBV11-2 and TRBJ2-2, is EAGVAQSPRYKIIEKRQSVAFWCNPISGHATLYWYQQILGQGPKLLIQFQNNGVVDDSQLPKDRFSAERLKGVDSTLKIQPAKLEDSAVYLCASSLEIVVSAGELFFGEGSRLTVL.

The genes are TRBV27 and TRBJ2-1, with a tentative D call TRBD2 (5 bases). V lost 5 bases, J lost 4 bases, and 6 bases lay in between. Germline V gives CDR1 MNHEY, CDR2 SMNVEV (reference sequence). The CDR3 spans 12 residues. The CDR3 region has the DNA TGTGCCAGCAGTGAGGGATACAATGAGCAGTTCTTC. It codes for CASSEGYNEQFF.

Only one count was recorded for this clone. CDR3 in DNA: TGCAGCGGAAGAGGACTAGCGGACACCGGGGAGCTGTTTTTT. This sequence encodes CSGRGLADTGELFF. V usage is TRBV29-1 and J usage is TRBJ2-2, with 10 bases fitting TRBD2. CDR1 SQVTM and CDR2 ANQGSEA come from the germline V gene. The V and J ends lost 7 bases and 3 bases, in that order; junction bases with no gene match: 5. The CDR3 consists of 14 residues.

The rearrangement uses TRBV18 and TRBJ1-1, with 8 bases identical to TRBD1. CDR1 and CDR2 (germline): KGHSH, LQKENI. This CDR3 is built from 14 residues. Losses at the gene ends were 6 bases for V and 0 bases for J; bases not matched to a gene: 3. CDR3 loop: CASSATGVNTEAFF. The CDR3 DNA sequence: TGTGCCAGCTCGGCGACAGGGGTGAACACTGAAGCTTTCTTT.

This chain connects TRBV7-2 to TRBJ2-3; no clear D gene. V shed 1 base and J shed 3 bases, with 8 bases lying between them. The CDR3 totals 14 residues. Germline CDR1 and CDR2: SGHTA and FQGNSA. Written as DNA, the CDR3 is TGTGCCAGCAGCTTAGAGTTCAGAACAGATACGCAGTATTTT. Protein sequence: CASSLEFRTDTQYF.

The chain couples TRBV5-1 to TRBJ2-1; 7 bases are shared with TRBD2. Trimming at V came to 3 bases and at J to 13 bases, leaving 10 bases not matched to a gene. The CDR3 has 13 residues. Germline loops: CDR1 SGHRS, CDR2 YFSETQ. CDR3 sequence: CASSWASSGNQFF. CDR3 bases: TGCGCCAGCAGCTGGGCCTCTAGCGGCAACCAGTTCTTC.

This chain connects TRBV9 to TRBJ2-4; weak D call: TRBD1 (6 bases). Per germline, CDR1 SGDLS and CDR2 YYNGEE. V was cut by 0 bases and J by 13 bases, with 17 bases left in between. CDR3 length: 14 amino acids. In DNA form, the CDR3 reads TGTGCCAGCAGCGTAGAGGTTGGGCAGGGGATCCAGTACTTC. Its translation: CASSVEVGQGIQYF.

The CDR3 nucleotides read TGTGCCACCGCGTGGGGGGGCGGCTATGGCTACACCTTC. Protein sequence: CATAWGGGYGYTF. The rearrangement joins TRBV19 to TRBJ1-2, with D possibly matching TRBD1 (6 bases). The CDR3 covers 13 residues. Trimming pared 10 bases from V and 4 bases from J, leaving 16 bases between. Germline V gene sequence: CDR1 LNHDA, CDR2 SQIVND (reference sequence).

The table lists this clone with a few counts. The chain couples TRBV7-9 to TRBJ2-5, with TRBD2 matching 7 bases. Germline trimming cut 3 bases from V and 3 bases from J; bases unmatched to any gene: 7. The CDR3 has 15 amino acids. Germline assignment: CDR1 SEHNR and CDR2 FQNEAQ (reference sequence). The CDR3 nucleotides are TGTGCCAGCAGCTTCTGGGGGGGAAGGAAAGAGACCCAGTACTTC. Residues: CASSFWGGRKETQYF. Full variable domain (outside the CDR3, taken from reference TRBV7-9 and TRBJ2-5): DTGVSQNPRHKITKRGQNVTFRCDPISEHNRLYWYRQTLGQGPEFLTYFQNEAQLEKSRLLSDRFSAERPKGSFSTLEIQRTEQGDSAMYLCASSFWGGRKETQYFGPGTRLLVL.

V is TRBV19 and J is TRBJ1-1; perhaps TRBD1 as D (5 bases). V lost 7 bases, J lost 2 bases, and 14 bases lay in between. Per germline, CDR1 LNHDA and CDR2 SQIVND (reference sequence). This CDR3 contains 14 residues. CDR3 sequence reads: CASKGRESNTEAFF. The CDR3 nucleotides are TGTGCCAGTAAGGGGCGGGAGTCAAACACTGAAGCTTTCTTT.

This clone has just one count. The chain recombines TRBV15 with TRBJ1-1; possibly TRBD1 for D (6 bases). Looked up from germline, CDR1 is LNHNV and CDR2 is YYDKDF (reference sequence). This CDR3 has 13 amino acids. The V end was cut by 3 bases, the J end by 6 bases, with 11 bases between. Written as DNA, the CDR3 is TGTGCCACCAGCAGGAACCAGGGGTCTGAAGCTTTCTTT. It codes for CATSRNQGSEAFF.

V usage is TRBV5-6 and J usage is TRBJ1-2; no firm D call. V lost 0 bases, J lost 3 bases, and 9 bases lay in between. The CDR3 is made up of 14 amino acids. Germline-derived CDR1 and CDR2 are SGHDT and YYEEEE. CDR3: CASSLVSSDYGYTF. Written as DNA, the CDR3 is TGTGCCAGCAGCTTGGTCAGCAGCGACTATGGCTACACCTTC.

Details on this clone: The junction does not match germline at one end; this may be a read error. The chain recombines TRBV27 with TRBJ2-4; D unresolved. The CDR3 totals 13 residues. Germline lookup yields CDR1 MNHEY and CDR2 SMNVEV (reference sequence). CDR3 nucleotides: TGTGCCAGCAGTCCCACAGCCGAAAACATTCAGTACTTC. This translates into CASSPTAENIQYF.

The chain is built from TRBV7-8 and TRBJ2-5; 13 nucleotides match TRBD2. Germline CDR1 is SGHVS and CDR2 is FQNEAQ. V lost 7 bases, J lost 5 bases, and 4 bases stayed unmatched. The CDR3 length is 14 residues. The DNA of the CDR3 is TGTGCCAGCACCGGGACTAGCGGGACGGAGACCCAGTACTTC. This gives the protein CASTGTSGTETQYF.

This chain connects TRBV5-1 to TRBJ2-2; TRBD2 matches 13 bases. After removal of 4 bases from V and 3 bases from J, the junction contained 3 bases not matched to a gene. The CDR3 spans 16 residues. Germline CDR1 SGHRS, CDR2 YFSETQ. CDR3 residues: CASSAGLAGYTGELFF. The CDR3 nucleotides are TGCGCCAGCAGCGCGGGACTAGCGGGGTACACCGGGGAGCTGTTTTTT.

The chain couples TRBV7-3 to TRBJ2-3; D is undetermined. V was pared by 1 base and J by 5 bases, with 7 bases between. The CDR3 is 13 residues long. Germline V lookup: CDR1 SGHTA, CDR2 FQGTGA. The CDR3 loop is CASSLIPLDTQYF. CDR3 coding DNA: TGTGCCAGCAGCTTAATCCCTCTAGATACGCAGTATTTT. The variable domain in full, with the rest retrieved from reference TRBV7-3 and TRBJ2-3, is GAGVSQTPSNKVTEKGKYVELRCDPISGHTALYWYRQSLGQGPEFLIYFQGTGAADDSGLPNDRFFAVRPEGSVSTLKIQRTERGDSAVYLCASSLIPLDTQYFGPGTRLTVL.

This rearrangement joins TRBV5-1 to TRBJ1-1; maybe TRBD1 (5 bases). CDR3 length: 15 amino acids. Between the trimmed V and J ends, which lost 4 bases and 0 bases, there was a span of 13 bases. Germline V gene sequence: CDR1 SGHRS, CDR2 YFSETQ. The CDR3 DNA reads TGCGCCAGCAGCCCTTCCGGGGGTTTGAACACTGAAGCTTTCTTT. Residues: CASSPSGGLNTEAFF.

The chain recombines TRBV14 with TRBJ2-2; unclear D gene. In germline, CDR1 is SGHDN, CDR2 FVKESK. The CDR3 sequence is 13 residues long. Trimming removed 4 bases at V and 6 bases at J, with 9 bases between. CDR3 sequence (DNA): TGTGCCAGCAGCCTAGTATTATCCGGGGAGCTGTTTTTT. Its translation: CASSLVLSGELFF.